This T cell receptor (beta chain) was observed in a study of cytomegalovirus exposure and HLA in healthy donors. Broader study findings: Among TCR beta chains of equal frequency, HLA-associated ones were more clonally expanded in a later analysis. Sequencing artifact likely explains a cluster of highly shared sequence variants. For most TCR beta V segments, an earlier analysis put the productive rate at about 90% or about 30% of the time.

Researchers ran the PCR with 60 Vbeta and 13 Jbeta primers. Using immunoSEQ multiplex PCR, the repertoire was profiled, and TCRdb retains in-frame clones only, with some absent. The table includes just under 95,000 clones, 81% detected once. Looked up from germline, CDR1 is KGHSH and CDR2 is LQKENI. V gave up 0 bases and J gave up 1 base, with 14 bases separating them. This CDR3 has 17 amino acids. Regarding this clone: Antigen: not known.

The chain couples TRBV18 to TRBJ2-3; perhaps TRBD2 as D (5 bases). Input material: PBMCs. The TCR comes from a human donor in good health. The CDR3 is CASSPPKASGGTDTQYF. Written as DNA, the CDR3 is TGTGCCAGCTCACCACCAAAGGCCAGCGGTGGCACAGATACGCAGTATTTT.